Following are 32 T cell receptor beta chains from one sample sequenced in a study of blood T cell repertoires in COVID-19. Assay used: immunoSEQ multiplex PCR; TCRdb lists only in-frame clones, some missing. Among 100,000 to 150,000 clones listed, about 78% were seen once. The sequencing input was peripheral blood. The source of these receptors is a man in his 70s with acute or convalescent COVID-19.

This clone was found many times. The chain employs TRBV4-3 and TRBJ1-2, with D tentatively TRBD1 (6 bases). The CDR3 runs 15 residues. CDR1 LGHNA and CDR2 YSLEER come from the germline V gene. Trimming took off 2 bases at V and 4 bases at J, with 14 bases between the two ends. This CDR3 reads CASSQQTGIGYGYTF. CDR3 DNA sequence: TGCGCCAGCAGCCAACAGACAGGTATAGGCTATGGCTACACCTTC.

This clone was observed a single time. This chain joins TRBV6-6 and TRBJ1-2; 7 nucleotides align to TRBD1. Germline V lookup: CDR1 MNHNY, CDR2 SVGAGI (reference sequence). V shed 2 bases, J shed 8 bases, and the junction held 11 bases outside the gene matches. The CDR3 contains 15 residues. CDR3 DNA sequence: TGTGCCAGCAGTTACCGGACAGGACCGGCGGAAGGCTACACCTTC. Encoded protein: CASSYRTGPAEGYTF.

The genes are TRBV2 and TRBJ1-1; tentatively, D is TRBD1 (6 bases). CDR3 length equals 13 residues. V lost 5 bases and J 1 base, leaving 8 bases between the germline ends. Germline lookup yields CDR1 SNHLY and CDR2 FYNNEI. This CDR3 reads CASSKDRNTEAFF. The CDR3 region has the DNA TGTGCCAGCAGTAAGGACAGGAACACTGAAGCTTTCTTT.

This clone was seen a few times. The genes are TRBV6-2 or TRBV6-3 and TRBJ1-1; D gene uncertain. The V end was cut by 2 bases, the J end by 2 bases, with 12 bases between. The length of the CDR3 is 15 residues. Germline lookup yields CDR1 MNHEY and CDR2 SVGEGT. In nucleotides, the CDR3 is TGTGCCAGCAGTTACAATAGCCGACCAAACACTGAAGCTTTCTTT. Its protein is CASSYNSRPNTEAFF.

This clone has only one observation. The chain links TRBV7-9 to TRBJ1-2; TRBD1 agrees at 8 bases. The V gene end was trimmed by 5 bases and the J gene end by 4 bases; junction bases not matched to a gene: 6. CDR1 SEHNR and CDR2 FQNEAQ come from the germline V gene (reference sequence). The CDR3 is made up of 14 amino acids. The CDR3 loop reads CASSPGTGLYGYTF. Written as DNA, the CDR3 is TGTGCCAGCAGCCCCGGGACAGGTCTCTATGGCTACACCTTC.

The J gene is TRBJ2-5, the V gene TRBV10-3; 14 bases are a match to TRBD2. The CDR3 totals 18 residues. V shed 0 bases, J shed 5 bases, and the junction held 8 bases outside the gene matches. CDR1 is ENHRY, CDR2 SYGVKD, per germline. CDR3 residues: CAISESRTSGGPGETQYF. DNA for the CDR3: TGTGCCATCAGTGAGTCCAGGACTAGCGGGGGGCCCGGGGAGACCCAGTACTTC.

The CDR3 loop is CASSQDGARLGETQYF. CDR3 DNA sequence: TGCGCCAGCAGCCAAGATGGGGCCAGGCTAGGGGAGACCCAGTACTTC. The chain carries TRBV4-3 and TRBJ2-5; the D gene is possibly TRBD1 (5 bases). Deletions cut 0 bases from V and 5 bases from J, with 16 bases between. The CDR3 sequence is 16 residues long. Germline values: CDR1 LGHNA, CDR2 YSLEER.

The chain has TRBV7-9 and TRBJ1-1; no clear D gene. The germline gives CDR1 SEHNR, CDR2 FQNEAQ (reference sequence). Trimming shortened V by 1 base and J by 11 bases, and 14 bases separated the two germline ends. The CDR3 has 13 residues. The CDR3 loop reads CASSLVIGSEAFF. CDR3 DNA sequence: TGTGCCAGCAGCTTAGTGATCGGCTCGGAGGCTTTCTTT.

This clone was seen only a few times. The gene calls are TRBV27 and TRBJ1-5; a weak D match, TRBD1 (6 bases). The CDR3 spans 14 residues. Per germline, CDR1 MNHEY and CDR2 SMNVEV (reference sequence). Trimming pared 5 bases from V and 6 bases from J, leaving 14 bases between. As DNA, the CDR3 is TGTGCCAGCAGTCCACAAGGGGGTGGTCAGCCCCAGCATTTT. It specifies CASSPQGGGQPQHF.

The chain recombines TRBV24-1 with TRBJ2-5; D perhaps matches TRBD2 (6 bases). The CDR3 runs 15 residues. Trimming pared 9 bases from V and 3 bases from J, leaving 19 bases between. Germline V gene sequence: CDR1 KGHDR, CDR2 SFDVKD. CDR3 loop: CATRPGLREKETQYF. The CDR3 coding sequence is TGTGCCACCCGCCCGGGACTCCGAGAGAAAGAGACCCAGTACTTC.

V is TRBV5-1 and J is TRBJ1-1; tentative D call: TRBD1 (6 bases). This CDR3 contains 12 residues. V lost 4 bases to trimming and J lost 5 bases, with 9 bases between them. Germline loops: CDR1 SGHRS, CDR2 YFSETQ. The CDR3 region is CASSLDRTEAFF. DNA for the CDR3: TGCGCCAGCAGCCTCGACAGGACTGAAGCTTTCTTT.

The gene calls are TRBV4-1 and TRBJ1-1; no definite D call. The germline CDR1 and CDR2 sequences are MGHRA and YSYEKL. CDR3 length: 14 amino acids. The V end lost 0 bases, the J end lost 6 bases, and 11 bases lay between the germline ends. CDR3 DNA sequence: TGCGCCAGCAGCCAAGATCCATCCCGGGCTGAAGCTTTCTTT. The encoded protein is CASSQDPSRAEAFF.

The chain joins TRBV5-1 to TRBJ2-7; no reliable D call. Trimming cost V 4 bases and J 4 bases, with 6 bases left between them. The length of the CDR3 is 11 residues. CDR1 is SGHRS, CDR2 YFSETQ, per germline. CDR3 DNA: TGCGCCAGCAGCGACTTGTACGAGCAGTACTTC. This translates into CASSDLYEQYF.

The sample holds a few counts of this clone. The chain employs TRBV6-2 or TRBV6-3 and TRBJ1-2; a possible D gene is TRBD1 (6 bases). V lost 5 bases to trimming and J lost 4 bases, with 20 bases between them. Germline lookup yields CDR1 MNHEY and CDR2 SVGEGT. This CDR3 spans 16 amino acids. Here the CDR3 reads CASSHPLGTTIYGYTF. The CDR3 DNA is TGTGCCAGCAGTCATCCTCTGGGGACAACTATCTATGGCTACACCTTC.

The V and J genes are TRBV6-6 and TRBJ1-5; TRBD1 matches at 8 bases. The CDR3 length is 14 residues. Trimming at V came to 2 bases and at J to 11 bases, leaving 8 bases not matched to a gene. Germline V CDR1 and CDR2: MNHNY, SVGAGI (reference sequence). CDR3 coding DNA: TGTGCCAGCAGTTACAGGGACAGGATCGAGTCCCAGCATTTT. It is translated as CASSYRDRIESQHF.

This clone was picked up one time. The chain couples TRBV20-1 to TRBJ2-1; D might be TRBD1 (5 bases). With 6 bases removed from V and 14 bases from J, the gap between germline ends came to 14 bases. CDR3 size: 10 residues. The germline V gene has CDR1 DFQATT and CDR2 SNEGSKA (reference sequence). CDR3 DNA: TGCAGTGCCCCCTCAGGGTTGGAGTTCTTC. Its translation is CSAPSGLEFF.

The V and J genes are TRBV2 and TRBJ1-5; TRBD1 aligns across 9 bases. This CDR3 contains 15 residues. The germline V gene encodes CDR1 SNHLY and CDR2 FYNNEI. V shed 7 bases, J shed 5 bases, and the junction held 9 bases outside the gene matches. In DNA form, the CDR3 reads TGTGCCAGCACCGGTTTGGACAGGGGAGATCAGCCCCAGCATTTT. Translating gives CASTGLDRGDQPQHF.

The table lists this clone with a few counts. This CDR3 reads CASSVTGTAEYGYTF. CDR3 DNA: TGTGCCAGCTCGGTAACCGGGACAGCAGAATATGGCTACACCTTC. This chain uses TRBV18 with TRBJ1-2; 7 bases agree with TRBD1. V shed 6 bases and J 5 bases; nucleotides not matched to a gene: 12. The length of the CDR3 is 15 residues. In germline, CDR1 is KGHSH, CDR2 LQKENI.

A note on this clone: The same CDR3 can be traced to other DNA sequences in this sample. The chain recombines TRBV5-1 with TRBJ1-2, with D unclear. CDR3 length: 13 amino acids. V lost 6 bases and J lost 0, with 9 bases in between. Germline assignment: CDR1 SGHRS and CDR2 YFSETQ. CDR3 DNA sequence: TGCGCCAGCACCCCGGGAGCTAACTATGGCTACACCTTC. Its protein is CASTPGANYGYTF.

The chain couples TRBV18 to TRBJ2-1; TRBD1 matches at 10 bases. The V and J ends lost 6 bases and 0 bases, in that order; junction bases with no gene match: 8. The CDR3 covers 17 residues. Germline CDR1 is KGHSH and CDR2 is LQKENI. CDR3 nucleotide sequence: TGTGCCAGCTCCCCTGGACAGGGGGACAGCTCCTACAATGAGCAGTTCTTC. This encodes CASSPGQGDSSYNEQFF.

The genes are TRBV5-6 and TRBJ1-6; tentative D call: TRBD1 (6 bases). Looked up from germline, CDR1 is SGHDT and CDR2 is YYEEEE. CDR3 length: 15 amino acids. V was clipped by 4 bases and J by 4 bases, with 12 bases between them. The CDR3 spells CASSQQGRYNSPLHF. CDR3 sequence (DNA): TGTGCCAGCAGCCAACAGGGTAGATATAATTCACCCCTCCACTTT.

The CDR3 nucleotides are TGTGCCAGTACCTCACGCGGACAGGGGGCTGATGAGCAGTACTTC. Translating it yields CASTSRGQGADEQYF. V is TRBV19 and J is TRBJ2-7; 11 bases align to TRBD1. V dropped 7 bases and J dropped 7; count of bases not matched to a gene: 12. The CDR3 totals 15 residues. Germline CDR1 LNHDA, CDR2 SQIVND (reference sequence).

The CDR3 DNA is TGTGCCAGCAGCAGCCCTCGAGCGGGGGGGCTTGGGACCCAGTACTTC. Residues: CASSSPRAGGLGTQYF. The rearrangement joins TRBV7-8 to TRBJ2-5; 10 nucleotides line up with TRBD2. CDR1 is SGHVS, CDR2 FQNEAQ, per germline. The CDR3 loop spans 16 amino acids. The junction had 13 bases not matched to a gene; V was cut back by 5 bases and J by 7 bases.

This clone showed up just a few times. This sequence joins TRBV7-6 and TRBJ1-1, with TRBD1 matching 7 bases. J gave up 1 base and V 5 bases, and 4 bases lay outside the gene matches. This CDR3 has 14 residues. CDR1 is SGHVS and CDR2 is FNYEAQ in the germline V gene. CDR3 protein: CASSARQGNTEAFF. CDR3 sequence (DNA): TGTGCCAGCAGCGCCCGACAGGGGAACACTGAAGCTTTCTTT.

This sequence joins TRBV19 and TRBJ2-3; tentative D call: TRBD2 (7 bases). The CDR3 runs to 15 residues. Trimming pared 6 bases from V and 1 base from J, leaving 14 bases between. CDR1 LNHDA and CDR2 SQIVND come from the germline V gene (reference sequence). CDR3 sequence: CASSTVGGRTDTQYF. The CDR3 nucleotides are TGTGCCAGTAGCACCGTCGGGGGGCGCACAGATACGCAGTATTTT.

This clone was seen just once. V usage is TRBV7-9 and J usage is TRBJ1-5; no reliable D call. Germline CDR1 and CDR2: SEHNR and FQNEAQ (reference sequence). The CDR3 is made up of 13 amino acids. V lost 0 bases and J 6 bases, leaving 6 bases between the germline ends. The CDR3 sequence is CASSLAFGQPQHF. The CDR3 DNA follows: TGTGCCAGCAGCTTAGCATTCGGTCAGCCCCAGCATTTT.

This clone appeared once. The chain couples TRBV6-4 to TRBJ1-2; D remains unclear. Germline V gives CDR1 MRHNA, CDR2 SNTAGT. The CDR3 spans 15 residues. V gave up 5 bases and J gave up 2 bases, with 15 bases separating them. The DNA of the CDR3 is TGTGCCAGCAGTCCAGCGGTGGAGGGAAACTATGGCTACACCTTC. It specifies CASSPAVEGNYGYTF.

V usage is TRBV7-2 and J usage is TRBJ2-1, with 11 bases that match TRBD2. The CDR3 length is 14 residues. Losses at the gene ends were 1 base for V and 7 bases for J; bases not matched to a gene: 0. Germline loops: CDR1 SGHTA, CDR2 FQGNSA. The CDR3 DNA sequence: TGTGCCAGCAGCTTAGTAGCGGGGGGGAATGAGCAGTTCTTC. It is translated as CASSLVAGGNEQFF.

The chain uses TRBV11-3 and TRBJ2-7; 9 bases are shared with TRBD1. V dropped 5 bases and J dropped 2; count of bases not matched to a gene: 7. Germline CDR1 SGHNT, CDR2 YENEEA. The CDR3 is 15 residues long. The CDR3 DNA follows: TGTGCCAGCAGCCCCCTCCGACAGGGGGCCTACGAGCAGTACTTC. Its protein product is CASSPLRQGAYEQYF.

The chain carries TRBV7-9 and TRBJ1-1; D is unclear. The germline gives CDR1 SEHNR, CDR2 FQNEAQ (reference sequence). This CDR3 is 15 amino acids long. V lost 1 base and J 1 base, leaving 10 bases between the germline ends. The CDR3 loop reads CASSLDGRGNTEAFF. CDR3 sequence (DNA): TGTGCCAGCAGCTTAGATGGCCGGGGGAACACTGAAGCTTTCTTT.

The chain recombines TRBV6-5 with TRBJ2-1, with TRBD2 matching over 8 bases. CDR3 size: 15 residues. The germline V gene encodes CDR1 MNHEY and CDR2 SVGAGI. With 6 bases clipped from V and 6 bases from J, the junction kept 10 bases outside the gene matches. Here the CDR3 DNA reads TGTGCCAGCAGGAAAGTACTAGCGGCGCTCAATGAGCAGTTCTTC. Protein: CASRKVLAALNEQFF.

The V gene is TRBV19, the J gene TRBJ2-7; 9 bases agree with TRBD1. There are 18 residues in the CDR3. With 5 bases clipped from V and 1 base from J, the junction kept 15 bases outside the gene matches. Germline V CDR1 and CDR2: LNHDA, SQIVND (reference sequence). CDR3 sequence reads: CASSPSGTGTLRSYEQYF. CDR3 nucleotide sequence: TGTGCCAGTAGTCCATCCGGGACAGGGACCCTAAGGTCCTACGAGCAGTACTTC.